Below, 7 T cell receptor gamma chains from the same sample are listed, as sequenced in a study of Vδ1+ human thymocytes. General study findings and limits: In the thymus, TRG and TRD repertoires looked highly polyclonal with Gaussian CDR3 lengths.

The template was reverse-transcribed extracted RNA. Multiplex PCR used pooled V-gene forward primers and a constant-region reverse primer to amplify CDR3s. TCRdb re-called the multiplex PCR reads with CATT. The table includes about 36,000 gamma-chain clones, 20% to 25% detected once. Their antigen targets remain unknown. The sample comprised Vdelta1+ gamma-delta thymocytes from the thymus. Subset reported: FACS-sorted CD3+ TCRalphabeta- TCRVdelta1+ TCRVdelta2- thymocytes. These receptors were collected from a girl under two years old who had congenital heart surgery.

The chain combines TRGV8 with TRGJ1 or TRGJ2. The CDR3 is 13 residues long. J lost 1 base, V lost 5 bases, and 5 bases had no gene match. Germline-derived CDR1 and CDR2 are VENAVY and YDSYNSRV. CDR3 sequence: CATWVLNYYKKLF. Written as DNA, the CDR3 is TGTGCCACCTGGGTCCTCAATTATTATAAGAAACTCTTT.

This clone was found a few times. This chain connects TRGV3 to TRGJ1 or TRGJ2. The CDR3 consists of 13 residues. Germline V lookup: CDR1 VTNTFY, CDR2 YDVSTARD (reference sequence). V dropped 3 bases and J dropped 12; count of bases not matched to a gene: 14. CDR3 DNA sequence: TGTGCCACCTGGGACGCGCTAGTCCTGGGGAAACTCTTT. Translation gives CATWDALVLGKLF.

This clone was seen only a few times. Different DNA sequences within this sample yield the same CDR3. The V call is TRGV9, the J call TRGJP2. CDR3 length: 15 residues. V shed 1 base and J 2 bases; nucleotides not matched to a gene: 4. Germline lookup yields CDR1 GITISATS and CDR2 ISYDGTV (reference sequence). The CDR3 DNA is TGTGCCTTGTGGGAGGTTTGGAGTAGTGATTGGATCAAGACGTTT. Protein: CALWEVWSSDWIKTF.

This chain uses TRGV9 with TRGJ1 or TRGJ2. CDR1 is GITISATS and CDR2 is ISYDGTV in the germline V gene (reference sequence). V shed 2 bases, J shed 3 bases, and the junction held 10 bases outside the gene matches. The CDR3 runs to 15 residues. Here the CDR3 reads CALWEAPRPYYKKLF. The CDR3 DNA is TGTGCCTTGTGGGAGGCACCCCGACCTTATTATAAGAAACTCTTT.

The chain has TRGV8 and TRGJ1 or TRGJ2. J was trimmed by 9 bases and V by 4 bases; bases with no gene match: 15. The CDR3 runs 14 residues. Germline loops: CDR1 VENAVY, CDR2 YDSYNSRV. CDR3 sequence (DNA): TGTGCCACCTGGGACGGGCCGGGCTTGTCTAAGAAACTCTTT. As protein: CATWDGPGLSKKLF.

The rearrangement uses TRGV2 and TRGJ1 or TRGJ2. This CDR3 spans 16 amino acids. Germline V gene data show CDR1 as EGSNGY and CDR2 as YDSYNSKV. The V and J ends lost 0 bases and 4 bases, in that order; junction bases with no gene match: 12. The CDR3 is CATWDGPPRAYYKKLF. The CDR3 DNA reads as TGTGCCACCTGGGACGGGCCACCGAGGGCCTATTATAAGAAACTCTTT.

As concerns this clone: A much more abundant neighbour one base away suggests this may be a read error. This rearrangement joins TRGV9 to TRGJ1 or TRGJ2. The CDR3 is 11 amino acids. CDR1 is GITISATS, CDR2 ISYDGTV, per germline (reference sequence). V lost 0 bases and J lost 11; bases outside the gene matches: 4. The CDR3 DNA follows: TGTGCCTTGTGGGAGGTGCGTGAGAAACTCTTT. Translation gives CALWEVREKLF.